These 11 T cell receptor beta chains were all obtained from the same sample, sequenced in a study of blood T cells in healthy people across ages. The second PCR ran about 6 to 12 cycles with a sample-barcoded 5' primer and J-beta primers. TCRdb analysed the 5' RACE reads with MiXCR anew, one entry per CDR3 protein. The sample has more than 1 million distinct CDR3 sequences, 40% to 50% seen once. Source material: blood. The origin of the receptors is an older woman in good health.

This clonotype was counted a few times. The CDR3 region is CASSPRDRAGNIQYF. The DNA for the CDR3 is TGTGCCAGCAGCCCCCGGGACAGGGCTGGAAACATTCAGTACTTC. The chain couples TRBV2 to TRBJ2-7, with 9 bases that match TRBD1. Judging by the DNA end, TRBJ2-4 fits better; the J call may be wrong. Per germline, CDR1 SNHLY and CDR2 FYNNEI. There are 15 residues in the CDR3.

In its sample, this clonotype was seen a few times. The V gene is TRBV10-3, the J gene TRBJ2-7; TRBD1 matches 7 bases. Germline V gene data show CDR1 as ENHRY and CDR2 as SYGVKD. CDR3 length equals 12 residues. J lost 5 bases, V lost 4 bases, and 2 bases had no gene match. The CDR3 spells CAISGQGHEQYF. The CDR3 region has the DNA TGTGCCATCAGTGGACAGGGCCACGAGCAGTACTTC.

The V and J genes are TRBV29-1 and TRBJ2-7, with 9 bases matching TRBD1. The CDR3 is 13 amino acids. Germline CDR1 is SQVTM and CDR2 is ANQGSEA. V dropped 6 bases and J dropped 3; count of bases not matched to a gene: 6. CDR3 residues: CSVLGQGLYEQYF. The CDR3 DNA reads as TGCAGCGTCCTGGGACAGGGACTCTACGAGCAGTACTTC.

This clonotype appeared a few times. The rearrangement uses TRBV20-1 and TRBJ2-4; 10 nucleotides match TRBD2. Matching the DNA end better, TRBJ2-7 makes the J call doubtful. This CDR3 region has 12 residues. Looked up from germline, CDR1 is DFQATT and CDR2 is SNEGSKA (reference sequence). The CDR3 loop is CSAQREGHEQYF. The DNA for the CDR3 is TGCAGTGCTCAGCGGGAGGGCCACGAGCAGTACTTC.

V is TRBV3-1 and J is TRBJ2-1; D gene unclear. This CDR3 contains 15 residues. The germline V gene encodes CDR1 LGHDT and CDR2 YNNKEL (reference sequence). Between the trimmed V and J ends, which lost 0 bases and 6 bases, there was a span of 12 bases. The DNA of the CDR3 is TGTGCCAGCAGCCAAGAACTATACGCCTTCAATGAGCAGTTCTTC. It yields the protein CASSQELYAFNEQFF.

The genes are TRBV15 and TRBJ1-1; the match to TRBD1 covers 8 bases. The germline gives CDR1 LNHNV, CDR2 YYDKDF (reference sequence). With V trimmed by 0 bases and J by 7 bases, 4 bases remained unmatched. This CDR3 is built from 14 residues. The CDR3 spells CATSRDQGAGEAFF. In DNA form, the CDR3 reads TGTGCCACCAGCAGAGATCAGGGGGCCGGTGAAGCTTTCTTT.

The chain joins TRBV2 to TRBJ2-5; 11 bases match TRBD2. The CDR3 is 16 amino acids. V gave up 5 bases and J gave up 1 base; unmatched junction bases: 6. CDR1 is SNHLY, CDR2 FYNNEI, per germline. CDR3 sequence reads: CASSPTGTSGQETQYF. The CDR3 DNA is TGTGCCAGCAGTCCTACCGGGACTAGCGGCCAAGAGACCCAGTACTTC.

In this sample, this clonotype turned up once. V and J are TRBV4-1 and TRBJ2-1; 11 bases map to TRBD2. CDR1 is MGHRA, CDR2 YSYEKL, per germline. This CDR3 has 18 residues. The ends lost 0 bases at V and 6 bases at J; junction bases unmatched: 10. The CDR3 nucleotides are TGCGCCAGCAGCCAAGAAGCAGTGATAGCGGGAGGGCCCAATGAGCAGTTCTTC. The encoded protein is CASSQEAVIAGGPNEQFF.

Written as DNA, the CDR3 is TGCAGTGCTAGAGATGCTGCTGTTCAGGTTAACACTGAAGCTTTCTTT. Its protein product is CSARDAAVQVNTEAFF. This chain links TRBV20-1 with TRBJ1-1; D ambiguous. CDR1 and CDR2 from the germline V gene are DFQATT and SNEGSKA (reference sequence). Trimming stripped 0 bases from V and 2 bases from J, with 16 bases between. The CDR3 runs 16 residues.

CDR3 sequence: CASSPPFRDQETQYF. The CDR3 region has the DNA TGTGCCAGCAGCCCACCTTTCAGGGACCAAGAGACCCAGTACTTC. J is TRBJ2-5 and V is TRBV12-3 or TRBV12-4; D may be TRBD1 (5 bases). The CDR3 consists of 15 residues. V was pared by 6 bases and J by 0 bases, with 14 bases between.

The table lists this clonotype with a few counts. This sequence joins TRBV27 and TRBJ1-4, with TRBD1 as a possible D gene (5 bases). Germline V lookup: CDR1 MNHEY, CDR2 SMNVEV (reference sequence). The CDR3 is 15 residues long. V was cut by 6 bases and J by 5 bases, with 16 bases left in between. The CDR3 reads CASRDGFKGNEKLFF. CDR3 in DNA: TGTGCCAGCAGGGACGGGTTCAAGGGGAATGAAAAACTGTTTTTT.